This T cell receptor beta chain stems from a study of blood T cell repertoires in COVID-19. Germline CDR1 is LNHDA and CDR2 is SQIVND (reference sequence). CDR3 length: 14 residues. V gave up 7 bases and J gave up 5 bases; unmatched junction bases: 10. Assay: immunoSEQ multiplex PCR; the TCRdb copy retains only in-frame clones and omits some. The repertoire holds 250,000 to 350,000 clones, with around 84% as singletons. Source material: PBMCs or T cells enriched from blood (not recorded which). The TCR originated in a woman under 30 who had recovered from COVID-19. J is TRBJ1-1 and V is TRBV19; 7 bases fit TRBD1. CDR3 DNA sequence: TGTGCCAGTACCCGAGGGGGCGCGAATACTGAAGCTTTCTTT. Translating it yields CASTRGGANTEAFF.